Below, 20 T cell receptor beta chains from the same sample are listed, as sequenced in a study of blood T cell repertoires in COVID-19. TCRdb's copy holds only in-frame clones and misses some; the assay was immunoSEQ multiplex PCR. The table has some 180,000 clones, 70% to 80% seen once; the top ten hold about an eighth. Sequencing was done on a sample of PBMCs or T cells enriched from blood (not recorded which). The receptors here all came from a man between 60 and 75 years old who had been exposed to COVID-19.

The chain carries TRBV28 and TRBJ2-7; tentative D call: TRBD1 (6 bases). In germline, CDR1 is MDHEN, CDR2 SYDVKM. V lost 6 bases to trimming and J lost 2 bases, with 11 bases between them. The length of the CDR3 is 13 residues. Written as DNA, the CDR3 is TGTGCCAGCAGCCAGACAGGCCCCTACGAGCAGTACTTC. Amino acid sequence: CASSQTGPYEQYF.

The chain has TRBV24-1 and TRBJ2-1; 9 bases align to TRBD1. The V gene end was trimmed by 9 bases and the J gene end by 7 bases; junction bases not matched to a gene: 6. CDR3 length: 13 amino acids. Per the germline V gene, CDR1 is KGHDR and CDR2 is SFDVKD. CDR3 sequence (DNA): TGTGCCACCGGTGGGACAGGGTGGAATGAGCAGTTCTTC. This encodes CATGGTGWNEQFF.

This clone has a single count. The chain recombines TRBV7-7 with TRBJ1-2, with a possible D match to TRBD1 (5 bases). Germline loops: CDR1 SSHAT, CDR2 FNYEAQ (reference sequence). Trimming removed 1 base at V and 6 bases at J, with 6 bases between. The length of the CDR3 is 12 residues. CDR3 region: CASSLGGHGYTF. CDR3 DNA: TGTGCCAGCAGCTTAGGGGGCCATGGCTACACCTTC.

The J gene is TRBJ1-4, the V gene TRBV2, with D hard to call. CDR1 is SNHLY, CDR2 FYNNEI, per germline. V lost 0 bases and J lost 11, with 10 bases in between. The CDR3 runs to 13 residues. The CDR3 sequence: CASSEAIPDKLFF. Here the CDR3 DNA reads TGTGCCAGCAGTGAAGCGATTCCAGATAAACTGTTTTTT.

The gene calls are TRBV15 and TRBJ2-7, with D possibly matching TRBD2 (6 bases). The CDR3 is 15 amino acids. V was shortened by 0 bases and J by 2 bases, with 11 bases between the two germline ends. Germline V gene lookup returns CDR1 LNHNV and CDR2 YYDKDF (reference sequence). In nucleotides, the CDR3 is TGTGCCACCAGCAGAGACGCGGGGATGCCCTACGAGCAGTACTTC. It is translated as CATSRDAGMPYEQYF.

The rearrangement joins TRBV27 to TRBJ1-2, with a possible D match to TRBD1 (6 bases). CDR3 length equals 13 residues. Looked up from germline, CDR1 is MNHEY and CDR2 is SMNVEV (reference sequence). The V end lost 5 bases, the J end lost 11 bases, and 18 bases lay between the germline ends. CDR3 DNA: TGTGCCAGCAGTCCCCAGGGACATGGATTTTACACCTTC. Its protein product is CASSPQGHGFYTF.

This sequence joins TRBV27 and TRBJ1-2; TRBD1 agrees at 7 bases. Per germline, CDR1 MNHEY and CDR2 SMNVEV (reference sequence). CDR3 length equals 16 residues. With 5 bases clipped from V and 6 bases from J, the junction kept 15 bases outside the gene matches. The CDR3 loop reads CASSRPGAGGQDGYTF. CDR3 DNA sequence: TGTGCCAGCAGTCGCCCAGGGGCAGGGGGGCAGGATGGCTACACCTTC.

J is TRBJ1-1 and V is TRBV7-9; D possibly corresponds to TRBD1 (6 bases). The CDR3 runs to 14 residues. V was trimmed by 5 bases and J by 8 bases, leaving 18 bases between them. The germline V gene encodes CDR1 SEHNR and CDR2 FQNEAQ (reference sequence). This chain's CDR3 is CASSRQVPSREAFF. CDR3 coding DNA: TGTGCCAGCAGCAGACAGGTACCCTCGCGCGAAGCTTTCTTT.

As concerns this clone: Other DNA sequences of this sample code for an identical CDR3. V is TRBV7-9 and J is TRBJ2-5; D remains unclear. The germline V and J ends were trimmed by 0 bases and 0 bases, with 5 bases remaining between them. Per germline, CDR1 SEHNR and CDR2 FQNEAQ (reference sequence). This CDR3 region has 14 residues. CDR3 loop: CASSLAADQETQYF. The CDR3, as DNA: TGTGCCAGCAGCTTAGCGGCAGACCAAGAGACCCAGTACTTC.

The rearrangement uses TRBV19 and TRBJ2-5; TRBD2 matches 11 bases. CDR3 size: 16 residues. V dropped 3 bases and J dropped 4; count of bases not matched to a gene: 7. Germline CDR1 and CDR2: LNHDA and SQIVND (reference sequence). The CDR3 DNA sequence: TGTGCCAGTAGTATCTCTGAACTAGCGGGAGTAGAGACCCAGTACTTC. This encodes CASSISELAGVETQYF.

V gene TRBV20-1 combines with J gene TRBJ2-1; 13 bases are a match to TRBD2. V was pared by 3 bases and J by 7 bases, with 6 bases of the junction left unmatched. Germline assignment: CDR1 DFQATT and CDR2 SNEGSKA (reference sequence). This CDR3 has 15 residues. DNA for the CDR3: TGCAGTGCTAGTGGACTAGCGGGAGTTGGGAATGAGCAGTTCTTC. Translation: CSASGLAGVGNEQFF.

This rearrangement joins TRBV9 to TRBJ1-2; a weak D match, TRBD1 (6 bases). Germline-derived CDR1 and CDR2 are SGDLS and YYNGEE. The CDR3 covers 14 residues. The V end was cut by 3 bases, the J end by 4 bases, with 13 bases between. CDR3 in amino acids: CASSGTVPLYGYTF. The CDR3 DNA follows: TGTGCCAGCAGCGGGACAGTGCCTCTCTATGGCTACACCTTC.

The chain joins TRBV27 to TRBJ2-3; a weak D match, TRBD2 (6 bases). The CDR3 runs to 14 residues. Trimming took off 5 bases at V and 6 bases at J, with 15 bases between the two ends. Looked up from germline, CDR1 is MNHEY and CDR2 is SMNVEV (reference sequence). CDR3 nucleotides: TGTGCCAGCAGTATCGCGGGAAGCCCGGATACGCAGTATTTT. It is translated as CASSIAGSPDTQYF.

The rearrangement uses TRBV27 and TRBJ1-1; TRBD1 might be the D (6 bases). This CDR3 comprises 16 residues. Germline CDR1 MNHEY, CDR2 SMNVEV (reference sequence). Trimming cost V 6 bases and J 1 base, with 18 bases left between them. The CDR3 DNA reads TGTGCCAGCAGATTGGGGGGGCGTGTTTCGAACACTGAAGCTTTCTTT. Its protein is CASRLGGRVSNTEAFF.

CDR3 in amino acids: CASMSGDYGYTF. CDR3 DNA sequence: TGTGCCAGTATGTCTGGAGACTATGGCTACACCTTC. The chain has TRBV19 and TRBJ1-2; D remains unclear. V gave up 7 bases and J gave up 3 bases, with 9 bases separating them. This CDR3 is 12 amino acids long. Per the germline V gene, CDR1 is LNHDA and CDR2 is SQIVND (reference sequence).

The V gene is TRBV5-1, the J gene TRBJ2-1, with D possibly TRBD2 on 6 matching bases. Germline V gives CDR1 SGHRS, CDR2 YFSETQ. Between the trimmed V and J ends, which lost 2 bases and 7 bases, there was a span of 25 bases. The length of the CDR3 is 18 residues. The chain's CDR3 is CASSLRSGVGTSGNEQFF. The CDR3 DNA sequence: TGCGCCAGCAGCTTACGCTCGGGAGTTGGTACAAGTGGGAATGAGCAGTTCTTC.

This chain joins TRBV6-5 and TRBJ1-3; TRBD1 might be the D (5 bases). Looked up from germline, CDR1 is MNHEY and CDR2 is SVGAGI. The ends were cut back, 6 bases at V and 0 bases at J, with 12 bases in the middle. This CDR3 contains 15 residues. The CDR3 spells CASRGSGNSGNTIYF. The CDR3 DNA reads as TGTGCCAGCAGGGGATCAGGGAACTCTGGAAACACCATATATTTT.

The chain links TRBV4-1 to TRBJ1-5; D perhaps matches TRBD1 (5 bases). Per the germline V gene, CDR1 is MGHRA and CDR2 is YSYEKL. The CDR3 contains 13 residues. V was shortened by 3 bases and J by 6 bases, with 9 bases between the two germline ends. The CDR3 reads CASSQGPGQPQHF. CDR3 sequence (DNA): TGCGCCAGCAGCCAGGGGCCAGGTCAGCCCCAGCATTTT.

The chain recombines TRBV27 with TRBJ2-7; 7 bases are a match to TRBD1. The CDR3 contains 16 residues. V shed 4 bases and J 2 bases; nucleotides not matched to a gene: 11. Germline assignment: CDR1 MNHEY and CDR2 SMNVEV (reference sequence). This CDR3 is CASSSGQRPITYEQYF. The CDR3 coding sequence is TGTGCCAGCAGTTCGGGACAGCGCCCCATTACCTACGAGCAGTACTTC.

The genes are TRBV15 and TRBJ1-5; maybe TRBD1 (5 bases). The CDR3 has 14 residues. In germline, CDR1 is LNHNV, CDR2 YYDKDF (reference sequence). The germline V and J ends were trimmed by 3 bases and 3 bases, with 9 bases remaining between them. The CDR3 DNA reads as TGTGCCACCAGCAGCCAGGGCTTCAATCAGCCCCAGCATTTT. This encodes CATSSQGFNQPQHF.